This is a list of T cell receptor beta chains from one sample in a study of T cell clones after liver transplantation. The repertoire was sequenced with immunoSEQ multiplex PCR; TCRdb's copy has only in-frame clones and lacks some. The sample consists of some 110,000 clones, less than 95% of them appearing once. The sequences come from CD4+ T cells from blood, collected 12 months after liver transplant. These receptors originate from a human patient who received a liver transplant. Some T cells may originate from the graft donor. Each CDR3 is given with its conserved first and last residue. Fields, in order: J gene, V gene, clone size, D gene, CDR3 DNA, CDR3 protein. D genes are given only for firm matches. Clone sizes are given selectively: once, few, many, or a class where the clone is expanded.

TRBJ2-7	TRBV5-1	.	TRBD2	TGCGCCAGCAGTTTGACGGCTAGCGGGAGGTACGAGCAGTACTTC	CASSLTASGRYEQYF
TRBJ2-7	TRBV6-6	.	.	TGTGCCAGCAGTTACGGGACGGGCCCTTACGAGCAGTACTTC	CASSYGTGPYEQYF
TRBJ1-3	TRBV19	.	.	TGTGCCAGTAGTATACTCTCGCGGCGGATCTCTGGAAACACCATATATTTT	CASSILSRRISGNTIYF
TRBJ2-3	TRBV11-2	.	.	TGTGCCAGCAGCTCTCGAACAGATACGCAGTATTTT	CASSSRTDTQYF
TRBJ2-6	TRBV7-2	.	.	TGTGCCAGCAGCCAAAGCCTAGGCTCTGGGGCCAACGTCCTGACTTTC	CASSQSLGSGANVLTF
TRBJ2-7	TRBV6-1	.	.	TGTGCCACCGAGGGAGCTTCATGGGATGGCGAGCAGTACTTC	CATEGASWDGEQYF
TRBJ2-1	TRBV18	.	.	TGTGCCAGCTCACCAAGAGGGGTCACCTACAATGAGCAGTTCTTC	CASSPRGVTYNEQFF
TRBJ2-7	TRBV2	few	.	TGTGCCAGCAGTGAAGGGTTTGTTTGCCTTTTC	CASSEGFVCLF
TRBJ2-3	TRBV4-2	.	.	TGTGCCAGCAGCCAAGTCTCGGGTTGGAGGAGCACAGATACGCAGTATTTT	CASSQVSGWRSTDTQYF
TRBJ2-3	TRBV7-3	.	TRBD2	TGTGCCAGCAGCTGGGGACTAGCTGGGGATACGCAGTATTTT	CASSWGLAGDTQYF
TRBJ1-3	TRBV2	.	.	TGTGCCAGCACATTCGGGTCTGGAAACACCATATATTTT	CASTFGSGNTIYF
TRBJ1-1	TRBV19	.	.	TGTGCCAGTAGTATAAATGTGTTGGGGGCGGCGTATACGACTGAAGCTTTCTTT	CASSINVLGAAYTTEAFF
TRBJ2-7	TRBV11-3	few	TRBD1	TGTGCCAGCAGCCCATCCGGGACAGGGAGGACCTACGAGCAGTACTTC	CASSPSGTGRTYEQYF
TRBJ2-3	TRBV30	once	TRBD2	TGTGCCTGGAGTGGGCTAGCGGGAGGGGTTGTGCAGTATTTT	CAWSGLAGGVVQYF
TRBJ1-4	TRBV4-1	.	.	TGCGCCAGCAGCCAGGCCCCCCGCCCCCAGGCAACTAATGAAAAACTGTTTTTT	CASSQAPRPQATNEKLFF